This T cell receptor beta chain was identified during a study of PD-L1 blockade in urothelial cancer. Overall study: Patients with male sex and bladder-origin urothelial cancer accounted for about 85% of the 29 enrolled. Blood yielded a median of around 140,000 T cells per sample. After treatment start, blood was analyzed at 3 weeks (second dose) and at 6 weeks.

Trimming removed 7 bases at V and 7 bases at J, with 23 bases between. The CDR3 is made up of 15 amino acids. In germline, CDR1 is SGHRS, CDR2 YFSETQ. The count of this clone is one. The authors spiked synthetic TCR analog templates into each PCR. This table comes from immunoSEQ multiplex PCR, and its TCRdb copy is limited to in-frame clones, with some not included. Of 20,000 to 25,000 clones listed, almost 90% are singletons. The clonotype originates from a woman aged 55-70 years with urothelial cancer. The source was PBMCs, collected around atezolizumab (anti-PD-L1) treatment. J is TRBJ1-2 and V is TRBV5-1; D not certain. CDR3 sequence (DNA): TGCGCCAGCGGTAATGGCGGGCCCGAGGTCGGTGGCTACACCTTC. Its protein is CASGNGGPEVGGYTF.